This T cell receptor (beta chain) was captured in a study of OX40 agonist ivuxolimab in advanced cancers. Overall study: Antecedent anti-PD-1, anti-PD-L1 or anti-CTLA-4 therapy was permissible, with approximately 44% having received some. Three patients showed partial responses: one hepatocellular carcinoma and two cutaneous melanoma cases.

V lost 4 bases and J 9 bases, leaving 12 bases between the germline ends. Germline values: CDR1 ENHRY, CDR2 SYGVKD. This CDR3 spans 12 amino acids. This table comes from immunoSEQ multiplex PCR, and its TCRdb copy is limited to in-frame clones, with some not included. The sample has more than 12,000 clones, approximately 80% seen once. About this clone itself: Its specificity is not known.

Findings and limits, study-wide: Some of the lowest clonal expansion was seen in partial responders at 0.1-3.0 mg/kg.

Sequenced material: CD4+ or CD8+ T cells sorted from blood, taken in a trial of the OX40 agonist ivuxolimab. The TCR comes from an adult with an advanced solid tumor such as melanoma, head and neck, liver or kidney cancer. The chain carries TRBV10-3 and TRBJ1-1; tentatively, D is TRBD1 (5 bases). CDR3 protein: CAISVGAEKAFF. CDR3 coding DNA: TGTGCCATCAGTGTAGGGGCCGAGAAAGCTTTCTTT.